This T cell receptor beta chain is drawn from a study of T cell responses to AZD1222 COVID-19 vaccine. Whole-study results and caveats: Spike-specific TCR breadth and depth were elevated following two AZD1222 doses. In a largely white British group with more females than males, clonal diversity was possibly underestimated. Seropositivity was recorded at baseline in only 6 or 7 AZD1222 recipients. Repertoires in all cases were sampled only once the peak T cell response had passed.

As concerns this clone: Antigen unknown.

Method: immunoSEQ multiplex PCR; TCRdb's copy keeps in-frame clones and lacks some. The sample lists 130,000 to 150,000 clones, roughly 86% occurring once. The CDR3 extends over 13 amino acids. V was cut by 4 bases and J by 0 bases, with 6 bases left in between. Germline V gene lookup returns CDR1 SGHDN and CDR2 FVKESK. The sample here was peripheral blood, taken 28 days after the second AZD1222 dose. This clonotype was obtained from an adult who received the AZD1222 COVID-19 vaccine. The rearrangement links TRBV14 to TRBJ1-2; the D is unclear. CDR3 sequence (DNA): TGTGCCAGCAGCCCTGGAACTAACTATGGCTACACCTTC. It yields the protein CASSPGTNYGYTF.